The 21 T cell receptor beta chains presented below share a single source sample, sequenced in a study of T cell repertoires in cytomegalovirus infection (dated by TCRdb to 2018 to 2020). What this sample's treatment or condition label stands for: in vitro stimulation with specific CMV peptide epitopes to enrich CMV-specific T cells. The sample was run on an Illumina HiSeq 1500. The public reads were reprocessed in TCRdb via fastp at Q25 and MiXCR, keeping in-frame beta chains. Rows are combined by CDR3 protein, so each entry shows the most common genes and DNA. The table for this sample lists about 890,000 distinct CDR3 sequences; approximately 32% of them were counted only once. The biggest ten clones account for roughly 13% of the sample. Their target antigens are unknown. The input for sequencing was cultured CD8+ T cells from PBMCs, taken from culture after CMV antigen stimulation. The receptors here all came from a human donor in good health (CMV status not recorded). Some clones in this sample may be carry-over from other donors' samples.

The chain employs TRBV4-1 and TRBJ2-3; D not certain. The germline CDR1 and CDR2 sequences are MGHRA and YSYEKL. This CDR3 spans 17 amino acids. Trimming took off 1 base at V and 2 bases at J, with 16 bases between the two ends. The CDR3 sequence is CASSQVGPDLLTDTQYF. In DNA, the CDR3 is TGCGCCAGCAGCCAAGTAGGTCCGGACCTCCTCACAGATACGCAGTATTTT.

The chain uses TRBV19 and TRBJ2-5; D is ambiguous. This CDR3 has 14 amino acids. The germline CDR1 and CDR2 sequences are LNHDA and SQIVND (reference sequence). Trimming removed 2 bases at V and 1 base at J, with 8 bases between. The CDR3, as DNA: TGTGCCAGTAGTATAATGGCTCTCCAAGAGACCCAGTACTTC. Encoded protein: CASSIMALQETQYF.

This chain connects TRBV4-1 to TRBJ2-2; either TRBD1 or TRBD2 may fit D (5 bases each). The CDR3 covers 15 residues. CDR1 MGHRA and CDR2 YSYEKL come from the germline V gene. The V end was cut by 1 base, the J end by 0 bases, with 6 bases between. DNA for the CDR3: TGCGCCAGCAGCCAAGTGGGACCGAACACCGGGGAGCTGTTTTTT. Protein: CASSQVGPNTGELFF.

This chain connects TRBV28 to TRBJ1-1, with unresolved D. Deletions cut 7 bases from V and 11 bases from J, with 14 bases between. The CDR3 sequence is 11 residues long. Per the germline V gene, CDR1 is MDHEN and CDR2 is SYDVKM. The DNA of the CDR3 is TGTGCCAGCACTAACACGCGCCAGGCTTTCTTT. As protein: CASTNTRQAFF.

The CDR3 protein is CSVQGGTYNEQFF. The CDR3 nucleotides read TGCAGCGTTCAGGGGGGAACCTACAATGAGCAGTTCTTC. The chain joins TRBV29-1 to TRBJ2-1; TRBD1 is a possible D gene (7 bases). The ends were cut back, 5 bases at V and 2 bases at J, with 10 bases in the middle. The CDR3 spans 13 residues. In germline, CDR1 is SQVTM, CDR2 ANQGSEA.

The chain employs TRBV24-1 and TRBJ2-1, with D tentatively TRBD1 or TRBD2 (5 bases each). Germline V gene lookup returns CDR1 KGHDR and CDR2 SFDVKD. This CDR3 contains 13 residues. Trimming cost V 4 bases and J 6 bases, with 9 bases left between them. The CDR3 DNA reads TGTGCCACCAGTGACTCAGGGAGCAATGAGCAGTTCTTC. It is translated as CATSDSGSNEQFF.

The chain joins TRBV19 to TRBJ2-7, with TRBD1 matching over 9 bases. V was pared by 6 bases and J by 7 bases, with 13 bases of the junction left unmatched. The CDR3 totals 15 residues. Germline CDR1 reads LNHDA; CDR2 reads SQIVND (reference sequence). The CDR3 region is CASRTYHRGLEEQYF. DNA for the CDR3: TGTGCCAGTAGAACTTACCACAGGGGGCTGGAAGAGCAGTACTTC.

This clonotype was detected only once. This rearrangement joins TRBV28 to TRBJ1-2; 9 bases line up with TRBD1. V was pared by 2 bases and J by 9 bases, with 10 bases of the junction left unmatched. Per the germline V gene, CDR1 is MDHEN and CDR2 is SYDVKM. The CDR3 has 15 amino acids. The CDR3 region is CASSLRRDRVIRYTF. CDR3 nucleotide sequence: TGTGCCAGCAGTTTACGCCGGGACAGGGTAATTCGCTACACCTTC.

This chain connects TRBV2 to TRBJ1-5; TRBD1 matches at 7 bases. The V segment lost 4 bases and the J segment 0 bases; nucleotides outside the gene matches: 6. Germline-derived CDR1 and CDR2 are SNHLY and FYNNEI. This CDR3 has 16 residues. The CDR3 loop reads CASSAGTVFSNQPQHF. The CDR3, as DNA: TGTGCCAGCAGTGCCGGGACAGTTTTTAGCAATCAGCCCCAGCATTTT. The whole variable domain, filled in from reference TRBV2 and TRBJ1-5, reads EPEVTQTPSHQVTQMGQEVILRCVPISNHLYFYWYRQILGQKVEFLVSFYNNEISEKSEIFDDQFSVERPDGSNFTLKIRSTKLEDSAMYFCASSAGTVFSNQPQHFGDGTRLSIL.

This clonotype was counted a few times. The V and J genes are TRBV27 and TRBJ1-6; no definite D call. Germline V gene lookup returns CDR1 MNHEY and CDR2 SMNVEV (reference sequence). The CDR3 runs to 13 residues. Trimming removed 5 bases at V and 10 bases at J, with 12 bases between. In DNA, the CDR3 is TGTGCCAGCAGTATAACCCAAGGGTCACCCCTCCACTTT. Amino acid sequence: CASSITQGSPLHF.

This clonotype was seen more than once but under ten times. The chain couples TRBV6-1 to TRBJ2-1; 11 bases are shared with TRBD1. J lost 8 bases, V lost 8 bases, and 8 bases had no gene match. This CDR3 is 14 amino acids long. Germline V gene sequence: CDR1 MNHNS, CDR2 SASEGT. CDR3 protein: CASGDVGQGDEQFF. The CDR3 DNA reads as TGTGCCAGCGGCGACGTGGGACAGGGGGATGAGCAGTTCTTC.

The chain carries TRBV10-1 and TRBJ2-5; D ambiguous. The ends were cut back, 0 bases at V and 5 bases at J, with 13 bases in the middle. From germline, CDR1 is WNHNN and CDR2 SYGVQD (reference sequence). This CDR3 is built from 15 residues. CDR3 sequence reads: CASSESRAPGETQYF. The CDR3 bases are TGCGCCAGCAGTGAGTCCAGAGCTCCTGGGGAGACCCAGTACTTC.

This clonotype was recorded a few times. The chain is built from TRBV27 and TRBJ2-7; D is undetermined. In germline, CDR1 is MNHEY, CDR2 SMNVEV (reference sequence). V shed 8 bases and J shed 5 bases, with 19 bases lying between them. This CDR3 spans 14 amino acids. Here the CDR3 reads CASAPLMAVHEQYV. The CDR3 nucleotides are TGTGCCAGCGCCCCGCTTATGGCTGTACACGAGCAGTACGTC.

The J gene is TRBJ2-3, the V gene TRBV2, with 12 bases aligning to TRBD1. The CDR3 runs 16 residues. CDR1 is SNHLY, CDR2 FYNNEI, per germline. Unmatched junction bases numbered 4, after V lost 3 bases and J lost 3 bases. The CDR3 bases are TGTGCCAGCAGTGAGGGGACAGGGGGCGCAACAGATACGCAGTATTTT. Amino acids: CASSEGTGGATDTQYF. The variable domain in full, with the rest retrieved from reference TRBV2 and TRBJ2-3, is EPEVTQTPSHQVTQMGQEVILRCVPISNHLYFYWYRQILGQKVEFLVSFYNNEISEKSEIFDDQFSVERPDGSNFTLKIRSTKLEDSAMYFCASSEGTGGATDTQYFGPGTRLTVL.

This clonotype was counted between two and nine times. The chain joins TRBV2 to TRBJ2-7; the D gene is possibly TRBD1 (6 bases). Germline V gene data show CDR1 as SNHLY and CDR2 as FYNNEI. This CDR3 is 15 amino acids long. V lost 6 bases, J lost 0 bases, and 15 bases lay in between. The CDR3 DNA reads TGTGCCAGCAGGGAGAAGAGGGACATCTCCTACGAGCAGTACTTC. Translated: CASREKRDISYEQYF. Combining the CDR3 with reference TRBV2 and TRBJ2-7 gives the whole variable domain EPEVTQTPSHQVTQMGQEVILRCVPISNHLYFYWYRQILGQKVEFLVSFYNNEISEKSEIFDDQFSVERPDGSNFTLKIRSTKLEDSAMYFCASREKRDISYEQYFGPGTRLTVT.

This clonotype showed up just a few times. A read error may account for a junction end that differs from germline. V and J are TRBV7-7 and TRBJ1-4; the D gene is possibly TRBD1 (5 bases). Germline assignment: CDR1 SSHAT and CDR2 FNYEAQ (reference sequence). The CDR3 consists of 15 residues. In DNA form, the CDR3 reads TGTGCTAGCAGCTTAACGACAGCGGCTAATGAAAAACTGTTTTTT. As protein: CASSLTTAANEKLFF.

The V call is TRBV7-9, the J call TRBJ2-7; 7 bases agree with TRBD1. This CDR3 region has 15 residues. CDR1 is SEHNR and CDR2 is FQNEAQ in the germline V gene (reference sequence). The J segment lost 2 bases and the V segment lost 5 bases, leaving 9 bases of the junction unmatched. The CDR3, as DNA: TGTGCCAGCAGCCCTACCAGTACAGGGGCCTACGAGCAGTACTTC. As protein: CASSPTSTGAYEQYF.

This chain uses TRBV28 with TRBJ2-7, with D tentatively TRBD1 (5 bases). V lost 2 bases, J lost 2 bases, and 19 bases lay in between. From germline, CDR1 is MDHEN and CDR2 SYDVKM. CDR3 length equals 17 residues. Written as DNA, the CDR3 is TGTGCCAGCAGTTTAGGCGTGGTTGTTGAGACAGCCTACGAGCAGTACGTC. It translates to CASSLGVVVETAYEQYV.

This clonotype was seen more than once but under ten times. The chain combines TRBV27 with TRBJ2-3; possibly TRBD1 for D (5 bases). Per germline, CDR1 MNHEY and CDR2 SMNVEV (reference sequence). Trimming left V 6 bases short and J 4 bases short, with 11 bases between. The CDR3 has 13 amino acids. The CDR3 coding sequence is TGTGCCAGCAGCAAGTGGGGCCCAGATACGCAGTATTTT. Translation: CASSKWGPDTQYF.

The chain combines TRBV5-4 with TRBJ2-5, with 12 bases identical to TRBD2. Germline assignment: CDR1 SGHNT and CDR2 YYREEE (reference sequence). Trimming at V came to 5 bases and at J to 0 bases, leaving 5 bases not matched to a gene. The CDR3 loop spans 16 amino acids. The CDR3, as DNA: TGTGCCAGCAGTCTCGGACTAGCGGGAAACCAAGAGACCCAGTACTTC. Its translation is CASSLGLAGNQETQYF. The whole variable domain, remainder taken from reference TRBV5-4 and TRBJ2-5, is ETGVTQSPTHLIKTRGQQVTLRCSSQSGHNTVSWYQQALGQGPQFIFQYYREEENGRGNFPPRFSGLQFPNYSSELNVNALELDDSALYLCASSLGLAGNQETQYFGPGTRLLVL.

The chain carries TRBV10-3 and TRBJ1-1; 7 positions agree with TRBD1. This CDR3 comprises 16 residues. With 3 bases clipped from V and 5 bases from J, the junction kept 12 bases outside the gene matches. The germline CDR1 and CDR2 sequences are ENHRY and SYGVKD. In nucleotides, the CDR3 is TGTGCCATCAGTGAATATCTCGGACAGGAGAGGACTGAAGCTTTCTTT. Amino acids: CAISEYLGQERTEAFF.